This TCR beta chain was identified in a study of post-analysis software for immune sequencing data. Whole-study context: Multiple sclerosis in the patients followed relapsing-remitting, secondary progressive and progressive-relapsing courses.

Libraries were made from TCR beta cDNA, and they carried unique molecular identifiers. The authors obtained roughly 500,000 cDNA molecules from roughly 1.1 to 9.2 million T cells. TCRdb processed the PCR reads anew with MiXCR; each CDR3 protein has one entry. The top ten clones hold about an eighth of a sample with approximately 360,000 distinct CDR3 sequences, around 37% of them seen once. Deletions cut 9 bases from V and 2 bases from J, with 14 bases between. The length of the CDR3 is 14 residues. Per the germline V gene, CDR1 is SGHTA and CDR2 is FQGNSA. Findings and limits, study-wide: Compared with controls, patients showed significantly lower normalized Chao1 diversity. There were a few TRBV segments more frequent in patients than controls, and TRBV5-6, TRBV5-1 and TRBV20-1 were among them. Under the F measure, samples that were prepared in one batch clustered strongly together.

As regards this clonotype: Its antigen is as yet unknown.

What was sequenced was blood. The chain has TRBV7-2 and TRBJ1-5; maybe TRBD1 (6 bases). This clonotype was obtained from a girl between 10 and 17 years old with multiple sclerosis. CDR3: CASQQGIGNQPQHF. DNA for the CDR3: TGTGCCAGTCAACAGGGAATTGGCAATCAGCCCCAGCATTTT. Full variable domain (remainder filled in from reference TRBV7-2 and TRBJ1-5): GAGVSQSPSNKVTEKGKDVELRCDPISGHTALYWYRQSLGQGLEFLIYFQGNSAPDKSGLPSDRFSAERTGGSVSTLTIQRTQQEDSAVYLCASQQGIGNQPQHFGDGTRLSIL.